A selection of T cell receptor beta chains follows, all from one sample in a study of T-cell memory formation after mild COVID-19. TCRdb re-derived calls from the 5' RACE reads in MiXCR, one entry per CDR3 protein. The sample holds fewer than 450,000 distinct CDR3 sequences, more than 20% seen once. The material sequenced was PBMCs or a T cell subset sorted from them (not recorded which). Receptors originate from an adult woman who had mild COVID-19 (a few samples of this study predate the infection). Cell type and time point are not known. Both conserved end residues are part of each CDR3.

v_gene	j_gene	CDR3aa
TRBV5-1	TRBJ1-6	CASSGGQGRNSPLHF
TRBV3-1	TRBJ2-1	CASSQTSGRVYNEQFF
TRBV29-1	TRBJ2-1	CSVNRVRNEQFF
TRBV19	TRBJ2-3	CASSMKRTDTQYF
TRBV12-3/TRBV12-4	TRBJ2-7	CASSPQGAYEQYF
TRBV18	TRBJ2-3	CASSIYSTDTQYF
TRBV2	TRBJ1-5	CASRGTDGFGPQHF
TRBV6-2/TRBV6-3	TRBJ1-1	CASITLTGGPIEAFF
TRBV5-4	TRBJ1-2	CASSSDRVGGYTF
TRBV5-1	TRBJ2-6	CASQEVGANVLTF
TRBV29-1	TRBJ2-1	CSVEELTRGGLASNEQFF
TRBV24-1	TRBJ1-5	CATSDPTGNSNQPQHF
TRBV6-5	TRBJ2-7	CASSYSGAIGRHYEQYF
TRBV9	TRBJ2-3	CASSVGTGKYTDTQYF
TRBV6-5	TRBJ2-2	CASSYDRGLTGELFF
TRBV27	TRBJ2-7	CASSLEWEQYF
TRBV9	TRBJ2-3	CASSVGGQRRADTQYF
TRBV24-1	TRBJ2-1	CATSDHLRGSSYNEQFF
TRBV10-3	TRBJ1-1	CAIKAERTEAFF
TRBV6-2/TRBV6-3	TRBJ1-1	CASSRVLRERAFF
TRBV2	TRBJ2-1	CASSRAGRTYNEQFF
TRBV20-1	TRBJ1-1	CSARVRFRTEAFF
TRBV4-1	TRBJ1-1	CASSQDAGTGGTEAFF
TRBV9	TRBJ2-1	CASSVQDNEQFF
TRBV7-2	TRBJ1-1	CASSPGLGMNTEAFF
TRBV12-3/TRBV12-4	TRBJ1-1	CASSLVIGVNTEAFF
TRBV7-2	TRBJ2-7	CASSLGGLAGGPATYEQYF
TRBV5-1	TRBJ2-1	CASSLGDGGYNEQFF
TRBV5-1	TRBJ2-7	CASSSGTGSHEQYF
TRBV6-1	TRBJ2-7	CASSVEADYEQYF
TRBV10-3	TRBJ1-1	CAISASGDRTEAFF
TRBV5-1	TRBJ2-1	CASSLEQEQFF
TRBV29-1	TRBJ2-2	CSVETGGHTGELFF
TRBV12-3/TRBV12-4	TRBJ1-2	CASRRQGIYGYTF
TRBV3-1	TRBJ2-2	CASSPNRGQSRGGELFF
TRBV12-3/TRBV12-4	TRBJ2-3	CASSTSGRTGDTQYF
TRBV15	TRBJ2-3	CATSRDTGGGLSTDTQYF
TRBV12-3/TRBV12-4	TRBJ1-5	CASSFEGSNQPQHF
TRBV18	TRBJ2-5	CASSPTETQYF
TRBV7-6	TRBJ2-7	CASRLSYSSYEQYF
TRBV4-1	TRBJ2-7	CASSQDPERGTYEQYF
TRBV6-5	TRBJ2-1	CASSYLTGRYNEQFF
TRBV4-2	TRBJ2-5	CASSRGGGGGETQYF
TRBV5-6	TRBJ1-1	CASRLQGTVNTEAFF
TRBV7-9	TRBJ2-7	CASSQGTVTYEQYF
TRBV28	TRBJ2-5	CASSPQGRYQETQYF
TRBV24-1	TRBJ2-3	CATSDSRGADTQYF
TRBV27	TRBJ1-2	CASSTTGTYGCTF
TRBV29-1	TRBJ1-1	CSVWDRLLNTEAFF
TRBV2	TRBJ2-7	CASTDRTYEQYF